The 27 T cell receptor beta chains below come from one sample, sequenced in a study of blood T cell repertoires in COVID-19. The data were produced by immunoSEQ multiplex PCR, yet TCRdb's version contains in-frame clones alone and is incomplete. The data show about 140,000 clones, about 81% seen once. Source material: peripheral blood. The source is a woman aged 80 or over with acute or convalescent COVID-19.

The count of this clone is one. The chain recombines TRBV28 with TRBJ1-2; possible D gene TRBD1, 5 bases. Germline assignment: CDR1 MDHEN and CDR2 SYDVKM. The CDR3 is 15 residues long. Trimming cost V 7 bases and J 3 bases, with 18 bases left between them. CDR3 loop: CASTTWPGGDYGYTF. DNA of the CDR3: TGTGCCAGCACTACTTGGCCGGGAGGGGACTATGGCTACACCTTC.

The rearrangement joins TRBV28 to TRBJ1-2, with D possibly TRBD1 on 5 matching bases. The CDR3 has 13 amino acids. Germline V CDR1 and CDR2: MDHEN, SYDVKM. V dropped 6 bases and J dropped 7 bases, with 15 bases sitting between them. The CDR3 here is CASSLTGGSGYTF. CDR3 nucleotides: TGTGCCAGCAGCTTAACGGGGGGGTCTGGCTACACCTTC.

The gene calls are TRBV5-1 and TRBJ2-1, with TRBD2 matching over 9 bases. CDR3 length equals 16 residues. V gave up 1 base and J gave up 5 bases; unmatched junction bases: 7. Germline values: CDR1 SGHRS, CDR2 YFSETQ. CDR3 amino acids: CASSLRGGRADNEQFF. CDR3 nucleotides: TGCGCCAGCAGCTTGCGAGGCGGGAGGGCCGACAATGAGCAGTTCTTC.

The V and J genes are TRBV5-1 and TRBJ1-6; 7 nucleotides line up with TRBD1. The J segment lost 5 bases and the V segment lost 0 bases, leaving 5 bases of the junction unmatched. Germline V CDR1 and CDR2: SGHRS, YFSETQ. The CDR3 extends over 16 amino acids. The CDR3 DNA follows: TGCGCCAGCAGCTTGGGTCCGGGACAGCATAATTCACCCCTCCACTTT. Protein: CASSLGPGQHNSPLHF.

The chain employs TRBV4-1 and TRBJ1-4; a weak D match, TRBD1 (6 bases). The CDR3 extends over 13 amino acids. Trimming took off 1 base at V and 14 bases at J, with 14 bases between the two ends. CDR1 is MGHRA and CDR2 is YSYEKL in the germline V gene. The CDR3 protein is CASSQVRRGGLFF. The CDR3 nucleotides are TGCGCCAGCAGCCAAGTCAGAAGGGGGGGTCTGTTTTTT.

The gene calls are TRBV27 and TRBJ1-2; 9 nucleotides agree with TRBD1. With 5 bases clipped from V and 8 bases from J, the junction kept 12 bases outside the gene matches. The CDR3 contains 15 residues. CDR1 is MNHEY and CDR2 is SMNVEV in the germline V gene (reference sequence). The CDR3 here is CASSPYTGGAVGYTF. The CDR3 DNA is TGTGCCAGCAGTCCCTATACAGGGGGCGCCGTGGGCTACACCTTC.

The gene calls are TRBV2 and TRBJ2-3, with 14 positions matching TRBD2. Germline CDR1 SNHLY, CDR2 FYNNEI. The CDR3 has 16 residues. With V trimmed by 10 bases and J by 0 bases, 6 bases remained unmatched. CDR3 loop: CAIDGTSGGSTDTQYF. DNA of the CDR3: TGTGCCATTGACGGGACTAGCGGGGGTAGCACAGATACGCAGTATTTT. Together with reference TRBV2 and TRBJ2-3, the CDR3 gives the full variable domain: EPEVTQTPSHQVTQMGQEVILRCVPISNHLYFYWYRQILGQKVEFLVSFYNNEISEKSEIFDDQFSVERPDGSNFTLKIRSTKLEDSAMYFCAIDGTSGGSTDTQYFGPGTRLTVL.

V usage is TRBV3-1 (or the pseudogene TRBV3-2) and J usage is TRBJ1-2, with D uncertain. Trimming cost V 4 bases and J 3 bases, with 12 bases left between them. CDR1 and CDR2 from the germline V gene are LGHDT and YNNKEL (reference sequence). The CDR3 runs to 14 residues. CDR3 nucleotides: TGTGCCAGCAGCCCGCGGGCCGAGGACTATGGCTACACCTTC. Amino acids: CASSPRAEDYGYTF.

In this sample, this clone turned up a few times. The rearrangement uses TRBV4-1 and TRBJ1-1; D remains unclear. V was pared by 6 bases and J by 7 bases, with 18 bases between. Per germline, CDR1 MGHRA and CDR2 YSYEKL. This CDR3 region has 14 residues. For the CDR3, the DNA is TGCGCCAGCAGGGGCCCGTGGGAGGGAGGTGAAGCTTTCTTT. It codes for CASRGPWEGGEAFF.

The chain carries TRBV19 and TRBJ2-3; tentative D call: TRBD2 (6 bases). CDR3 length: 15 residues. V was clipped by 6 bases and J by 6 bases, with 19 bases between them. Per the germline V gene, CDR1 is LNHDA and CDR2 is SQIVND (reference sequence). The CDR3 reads CASRLTGAIGDTQYF. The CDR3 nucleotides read TGTGCCAGTAGACTGACGGGAGCAATCGGGGATACGCAGTATTTT.

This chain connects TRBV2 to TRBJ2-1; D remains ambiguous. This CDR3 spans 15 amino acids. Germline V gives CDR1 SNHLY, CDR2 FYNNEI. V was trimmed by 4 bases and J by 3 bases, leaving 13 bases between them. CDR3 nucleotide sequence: TGTGCCAGCAGTGCGCGCCGCGGAATCTACAATGAGCAGTTCTTC. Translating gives CASSARRGIYNEQFF.

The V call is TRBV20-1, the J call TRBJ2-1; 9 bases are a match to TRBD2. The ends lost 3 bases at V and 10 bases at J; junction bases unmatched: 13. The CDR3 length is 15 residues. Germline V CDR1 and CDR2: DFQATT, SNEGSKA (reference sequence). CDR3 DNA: TGCAGTGCTAGTAGCGGGAGAAGGTCTAGTGGGGAGCAGTTCTTC. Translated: CSASSGRRSSGEQFF.

The CDR3 spells CASSPNPLQGGLRGYTF. The CDR3 DNA sequence: TGTGCCAGCAGTCCAAATCCCCTCCAGGGAGGATTGAGGGGCTACACCTTC. The chain combines TRBV28 with TRBJ1-2; a weak D match, TRBD1 (5 bases). The V gene lost 5 bases and the J gene lost 8 bases, with 27 bases spanning the gap. This CDR3 is 17 amino acids long. Germline CDR1 and CDR2: MDHEN and SYDVKM.

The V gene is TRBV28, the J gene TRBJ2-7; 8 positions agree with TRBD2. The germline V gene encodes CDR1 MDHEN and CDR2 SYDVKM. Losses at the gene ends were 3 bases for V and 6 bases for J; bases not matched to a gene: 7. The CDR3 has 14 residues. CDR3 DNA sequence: TGTGCCAGCAGTTTCTTCCCGGGGGGGGCCGAGCAGTACTTC. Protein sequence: CASSFFPGGAEQYF. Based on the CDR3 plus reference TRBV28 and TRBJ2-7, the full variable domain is DVKVTQSSRYLVKRTGEKVFLECVQDMDHENMFWYRQDPGLGLRLIYFSYDVKMKEKGDIPEGYSVSREKKERFSLILESASTNQTSMYLCASSFFPGGAEQYFGPGTRLTVT.

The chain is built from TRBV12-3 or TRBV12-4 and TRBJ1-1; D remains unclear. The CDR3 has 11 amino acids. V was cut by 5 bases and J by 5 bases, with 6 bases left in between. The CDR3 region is CASSLRTEAFF. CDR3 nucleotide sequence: TGTGCCAGCAGTCTCCGGACTGAAGCTTTCTTT.

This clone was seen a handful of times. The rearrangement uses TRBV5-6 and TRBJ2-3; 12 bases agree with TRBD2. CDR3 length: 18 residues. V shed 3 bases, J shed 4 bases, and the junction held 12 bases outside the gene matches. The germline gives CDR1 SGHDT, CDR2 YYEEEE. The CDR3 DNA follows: TGTGCCAGCAGCTCAACCTATCTAGCGGGGGGGCTCCCAGATACGCAGTATTTT. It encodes CASSSTYLAGGLPDTQYF.

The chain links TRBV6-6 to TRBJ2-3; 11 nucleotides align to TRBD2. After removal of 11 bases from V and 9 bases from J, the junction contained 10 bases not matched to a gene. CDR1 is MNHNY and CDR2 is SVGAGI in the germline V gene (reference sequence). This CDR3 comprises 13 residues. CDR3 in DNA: TGTGCCGCCGGGACTAGCGGCGCTATAACGCAGTATTTT. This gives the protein CAAGTSGAITQYF.

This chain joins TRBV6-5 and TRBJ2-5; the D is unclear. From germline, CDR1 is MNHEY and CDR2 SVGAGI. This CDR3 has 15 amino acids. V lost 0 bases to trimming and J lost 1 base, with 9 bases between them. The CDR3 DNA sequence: TGTGCCAGCAGTTACTCGCCAGGCCCCCAAGAGACCCAGTACTTC. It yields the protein CASSYSPGPQETQYF.

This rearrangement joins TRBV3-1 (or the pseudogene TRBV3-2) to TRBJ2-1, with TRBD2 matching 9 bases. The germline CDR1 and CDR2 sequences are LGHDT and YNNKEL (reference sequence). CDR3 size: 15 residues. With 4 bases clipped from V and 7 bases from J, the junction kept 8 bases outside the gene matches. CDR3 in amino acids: CASSPQGLASNEQFF. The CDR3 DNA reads TGTGCCAGCAGCCCCCAAGGACTAGCGTCGAATGAGCAGTTCTTC.

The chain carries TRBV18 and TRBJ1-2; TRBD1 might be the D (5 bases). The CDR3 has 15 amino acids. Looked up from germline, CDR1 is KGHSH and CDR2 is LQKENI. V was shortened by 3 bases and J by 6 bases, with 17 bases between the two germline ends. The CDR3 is CASSPNGGGSNGYTF. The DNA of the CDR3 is TGTGCCAGCTCACCCAATGGCGGGGGATCGAATGGCTACACCTTC. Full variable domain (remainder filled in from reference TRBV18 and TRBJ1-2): NAGVMQNPRHLVRRRGQEARLRCSPMKGHSHVYWYRQLPEEGLKFMVYLQKENIIDESGMPKERFSAEFPKEGPSILRIQQVVRGDSAAYFCASSPNGGGSNGYTFGSGTRLTVV.

In DNA, the CDR3 is TGTGCCAGCAGTGAACTCGGACAGTGGAGCTCCTATAATTCACCCCTCCACTTT. It codes for CASSELGQWSSYNSPLHF. This rearrangement joins TRBV6-1 to TRBJ1-6; D is perhaps TRBD1 (6 bases). The CDR3 loop spans 18 amino acids. CDR1 is MNHNS and CDR2 is SASEGT in the germline V gene. V was trimmed by 2 bases and J by 0 bases, leaving 14 bases between them.

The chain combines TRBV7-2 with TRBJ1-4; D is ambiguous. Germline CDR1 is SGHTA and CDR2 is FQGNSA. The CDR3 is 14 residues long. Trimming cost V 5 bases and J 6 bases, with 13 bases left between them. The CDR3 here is CASSPSPRYEKLFF. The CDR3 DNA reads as TGTGCCAGCAGCCCTTCCCCCCGGTATGAAAAACTGTTTTTT.

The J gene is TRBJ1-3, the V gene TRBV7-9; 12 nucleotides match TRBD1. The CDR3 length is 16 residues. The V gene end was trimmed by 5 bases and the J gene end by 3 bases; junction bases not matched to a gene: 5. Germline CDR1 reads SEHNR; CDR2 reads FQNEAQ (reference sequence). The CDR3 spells CASSRGQGALGNTIYF. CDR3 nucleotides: TGTGCCAGCAGCCGGGGACAGGGGGCGCTTGGAAACACCATATATTTT.

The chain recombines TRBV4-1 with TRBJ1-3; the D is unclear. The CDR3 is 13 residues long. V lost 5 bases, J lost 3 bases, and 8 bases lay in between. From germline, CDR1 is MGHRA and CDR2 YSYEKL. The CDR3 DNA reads TGCGCCAGCAGCGCGGCCGGTGGAAACACCATATATTTT. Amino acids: CASSAAGGNTIYF.

Here the CDR3 reads CASSLSTGTGGNQPQHF. Here the CDR3 DNA reads TGTGCCAGCAGCCTGTCAACCGGGACAGGGGGCAATCAGCCCCAGCATTTT. The chain carries TRBV7-6 and TRBJ1-5, with 10 bases aligning to TRBD1. J was trimmed by 2 bases and V by 5 bases; bases with no gene match: 9. The CDR3 has 17 amino acids. CDR1 and CDR2 from the germline V gene are SGHVS and FNYEAQ.

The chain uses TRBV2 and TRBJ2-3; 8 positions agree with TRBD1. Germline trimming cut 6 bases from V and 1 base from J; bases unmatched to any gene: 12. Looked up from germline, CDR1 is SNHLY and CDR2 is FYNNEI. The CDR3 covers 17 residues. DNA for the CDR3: TGTGCCAGCAGCGGGACCCCAGGGGGCGCGGGCACAGATACGCAGTATTTT. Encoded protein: CASSGTPGGAGTDTQYF. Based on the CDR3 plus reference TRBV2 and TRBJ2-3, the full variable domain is EPEVTQTPSHQVTQMGQEVILRCVPISNHLYFYWYRQILGQKVEFLVSFYNNEISEKSEIFDDQFSVERPDGSNFTLKIRSTKLEDSAMYFCASSGTPGGAGTDTQYFGPGTRLTVL.

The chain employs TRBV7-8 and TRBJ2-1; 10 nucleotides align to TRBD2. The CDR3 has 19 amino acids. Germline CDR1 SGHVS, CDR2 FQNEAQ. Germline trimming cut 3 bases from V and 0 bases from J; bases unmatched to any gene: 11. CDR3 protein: CASSFLNSGGLSSYNEQFF. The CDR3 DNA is TGTGCCAGCAGCTTCCTTAATAGCGGGGGGCTAAGCTCCTACAATGAGCAGTTCTTC.